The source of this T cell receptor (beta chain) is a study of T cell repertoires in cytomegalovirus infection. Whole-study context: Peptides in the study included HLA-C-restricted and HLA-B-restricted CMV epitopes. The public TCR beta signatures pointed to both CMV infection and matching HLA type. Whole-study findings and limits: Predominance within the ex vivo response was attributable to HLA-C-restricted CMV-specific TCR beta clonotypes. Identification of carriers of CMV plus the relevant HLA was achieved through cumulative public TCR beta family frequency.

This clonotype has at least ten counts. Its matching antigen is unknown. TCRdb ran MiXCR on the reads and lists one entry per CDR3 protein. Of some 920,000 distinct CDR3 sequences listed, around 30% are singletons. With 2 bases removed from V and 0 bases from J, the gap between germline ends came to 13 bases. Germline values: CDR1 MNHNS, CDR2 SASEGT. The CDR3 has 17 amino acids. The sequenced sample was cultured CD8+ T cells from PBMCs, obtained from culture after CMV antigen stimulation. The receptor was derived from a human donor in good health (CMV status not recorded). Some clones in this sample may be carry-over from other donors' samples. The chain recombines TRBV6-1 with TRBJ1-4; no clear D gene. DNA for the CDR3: TGTGCCAGCAGTGAACGTGGCAGGCAAGCAACTAATGAAAAACTGTTTTTT. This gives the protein CASSERGRQATNEKLFF.